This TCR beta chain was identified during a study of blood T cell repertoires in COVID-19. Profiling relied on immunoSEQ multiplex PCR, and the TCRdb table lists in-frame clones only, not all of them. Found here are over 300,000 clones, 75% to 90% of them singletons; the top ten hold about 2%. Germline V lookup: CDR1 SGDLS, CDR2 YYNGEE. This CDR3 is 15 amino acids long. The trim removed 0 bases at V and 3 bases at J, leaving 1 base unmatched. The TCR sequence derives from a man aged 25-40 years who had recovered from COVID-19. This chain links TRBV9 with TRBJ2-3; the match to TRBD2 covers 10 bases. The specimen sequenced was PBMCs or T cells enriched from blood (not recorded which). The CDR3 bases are TGTGCCAGCAGCGTAGTAGCGGGGGGAACAGATACGCAGTATTTT. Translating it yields CASSVVAGGTDTQYF. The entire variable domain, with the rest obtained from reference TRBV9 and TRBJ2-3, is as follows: DSGVTQTPKHLITATGQRVTLRCSPRSGDLSVYWYQQSLDQGLQFLIQYYNGEERAKGNILERFSAQQFPDLHSELNLSSLELGDSALYFCASSVVAGGTDTQYFGPGTRLTVL.